This T cell receptor beta chain was captured by sequencing in a study of OX40 agonist ivuxolimab in advanced cancers. The cohort excluded patients with autoimmune disease history or systemic immunosuppression. General study points: Some patients who did not respond also had low normalized T-cell clonal expansion.

Germline V gives CDR1 MDHEN, CDR2 SYDVKM. J lost 5 bases, V lost 0 bases, and 4 bases had no gene match. The CDR3 is 15 amino acids. Here immunoSEQ multiplex PCR was the method, and the copy in TCRdb shows in-frame clones only, minus some. The sample holds around 100,000 clones, roughly 90% seen once. Comments on this clone: Its antigen is unidentified.

This TCR came from an adult with an advanced solid tumor such as melanoma, head and neck, liver or kidney cancer. The chain recombines TRBV28 with TRBJ2-1; TRBD2 matches at 7 bases. This sample comprised CD4+ or CD8+ T cells sorted from blood, obtained in a trial of the OX40 agonist ivuxolimab. CDR3 in DNA: TGTGCCAGCAGTTTATGGGCTAGCGGAGACAATGAGCAGTTCTTC. This codes for CASSLWASGDNEQFF.